The 3 T cell receptor beta chains listed next were all sequenced from one sample in a study of cytomegalovirus exposure and HLA in healthy donors. This PCR relied on a set of 60 Vbeta primers and 13 Jbeta primers. The table came from immunoSEQ multiplex PCR; TCRdb's copy has only in-frame clones and leaves some out. The table shows 100,000 or so clones, with 62% occurring only once. The sample was PBMCs. The receptors derive from a woman in her 30s in good health and CMV-seropositive.

For this clone: An end of the junction differs from the germline gene, which may be a read error. The V gene is TRBV7-9, the J gene TRBJ2-7; D perhaps matches TRBD2 (8 bases). CDR3 length: 14 residues. Germline CDR1 reads SEHNR; CDR2 reads FQNEAQ (reference sequence). CDR3 sequence: CSSSLAGTVNEQYF. CDR3 coding DNA: TGTTCCAGCAGCTTAGCGGGGACAGTCAACGAGCAGTACTTC.

The chain links TRBV29-1 to TRBJ1-1, with no clear D. The CDR3 is 10 amino acids. Germline assignment: CDR1 SQVTM and CDR2 ANQGSEA. Between the trimmed V and J ends, which lost 6 bases and 7 bases, there was a span of 9 bases. CDR3 bases: TGCAGCGTGGGAGGTTATGAAGCTTTCTTT. Residues: CSVGGYEAFF. The complete variable domain, with remaining parts taken from reference TRBV29-1 and TRBJ1-1, reads SAVISQKPSRDICQRGTSLTIQCQVDSQVTMMFWYRQQPGQSLTLIATANQGSEATYESGFVIDKFPISRPNLTFSTLTVSNMSPEDSSIYLCSVGGYEAFFGQGTRLTVV.

This rearrangement joins TRBV5-1 to TRBJ2-1; TRBD2 might be the D (6 bases). Germline V gives CDR1 SGHRS, CDR2 YFSETQ. The CDR3 length is 15 residues. V was clipped by 4 bases and J by 4 bases, with 15 bases between them. This CDR3 reads CASSPNPRGYNEQFF. The CDR3 bases are TGCGCCAGCAGCCCCAACCCCCGGGGGTACAATGAGCAGTTCTTC.